The 18 T cell receptor beta chains below come from one sample, sequenced in a study of PD-1 blockade in classical Hodgkin lymphoma. Indicated time point: cycle 4 day 1 (C4D1), after less than seven weeks of nivolumab. Brentuximab vedotin exposure varied, and every patient relapsed after autologous stem cell transplantation. Researchers used magnetic negative selection to pull out pure CD4+ T cells from thawed PBMCs. The data were produced by immunoSEQ multiplex PCR, yet TCRdb's version contains in-frame clones alone and is incomplete. The data show about 11,000 clones, about 70% seen once. The specimen was CD4+ T cells from blood, collected before the fourth cycle of nivolumab. Source of these receptors: a human donor with classical Hodgkin lymphoma.

The V gene is TRBV19, the J gene TRBJ1-1, with a tentative D call TRBD1 (6 bases). CDR3 length equals 14 residues. The germline gives CDR1 LNHDA, CDR2 SQIVND (reference sequence). Trimming cost V 4 bases and J 5 bases, with 14 bases left between them. The CDR3 DNA follows: TGTGCCAGTAGTACAAATACAGGGAGGACTGAAGCTTTCTTT. Its protein product is CASSTNTGRTEAFF.

This chain uses TRBV5-4 with TRBJ2-1; 11 positions agree with TRBD2. J gave up 6 bases and V 4 bases, and 3 bases lay outside the gene matches. Germline CDR1 SGHNT, CDR2 YYREEE (reference sequence). The CDR3 loop spans 14 amino acids. CDR3 sequence (DNA): TGTGCCAGCAGCACTAGCGGGAGTCCCAATGAGCAGTTCTTC. Translated: CASSTSGSPNEQFF.

This clone was observed once. This chain uses TRBV4-2 with TRBJ2-1, with 8 bases aligning to TRBD2. The CDR3 has 16 residues. With 0 bases clipped from V and 8 bases from J, the junction kept 9 bases outside the gene matches. Looked up from germline, CDR1 is LGHNA and CDR2 is YNFKEQ. The CDR3 is CASSQEVLAVLDEQFF. DNA for the CDR3: TGTGCCAGCAGCCAAGAAGTACTAGCGGTCTTGGATGAGCAGTTCTTC.

The V gene is TRBV10-3, the J gene TRBJ1-1; 7 bases line up with TRBD1. Germline-derived CDR1 and CDR2 are ENHRY and SYGVKD. Trimming at V came to 6 bases and at J to 3 bases, leaving 7 bases not matched to a gene. The CDR3 consists of 14 residues. CDR3 loop: CAIRWTGEYTEAFF. CDR3 bases: TGTGCCATCAGATGGACAGGCGAATACACTGAAGCTTTCTTT.

V usage is TRBV7-9 and J usage is TRBJ2-1; unclear D gene. The CDR3 runs 17 residues. The germline V and J ends were trimmed by 5 bases and 2 bases, with 19 bases remaining between them. The germline V gene has CDR1 SEHNR and CDR2 FQNEAQ (reference sequence). Written as DNA, the CDR3 is TGTGCCAGCAGCACACCCCCCGATCTACGACCCTACAATGAGCAGTTCTTC. Translating it yields CASSTPPDLRPYNEQFF.

CDR3 nucleotides: TGCGCCAGCAGCAGGGTAGGGGGAGCGCTCGGCAATGAGCAGTTCTTC. It codes for CASSRVGGALGNEQFF. The genes are TRBV5-1 and TRBJ2-1; possible D gene TRBD1, 6 bases. The length of the CDR3 is 16 residues. The ends were cut back, 4 bases at V and 6 bases at J, with 20 bases in the middle. Germline V gene sequence: CDR1 SGHRS, CDR2 YFSETQ.

The chain links TRBV2 to TRBJ2-7; no firm D call. This CDR3 has 13 amino acids. V lost 6 bases and J 2 bases, leaving 11 bases between the germline ends. Per the germline V gene, CDR1 is SNHLY and CDR2 is FYNNEI. CDR3 sequence: CASRTDGTYEQYF. As DNA, the CDR3 is TGTGCCAGCAGGACGGACGGTACCTACGAGCAGTACTTC.

This clone came up once. V usage is TRBV5-4 and J usage is TRBJ2-7; D perhaps matches TRBD1 (5 bases). The CDR3 extends over 14 amino acids. Germline assignment: CDR1 SGHNT and CDR2 YYREEE (reference sequence). The V end was cut by 0 bases, the J end by 7 bases, with 14 bases between. The CDR3 loop is CASSLDYTPGEQYF. Written as DNA, the CDR3 is TGTGCCAGCAGCTTGGATTATACTCCAGGGGAGCAGTACTTC. The full variable domain, in which reference TRBV5-4 and TRBJ2-7 provide the parts outside the CDR3, is ETGVTQSPTHLIKTRGQQVTLRCSSQSGHNTVSWYQQALGQGPQFIFQYYREEENGRGNFPPRFSGLQFPNYSSELNVNALELDDSALYLCASSLDYTPGEQYFGPGTRLTVT.

This clone occurred a few times. The chain is built from TRBV28 and TRBJ1-4; D not certain. V lost 7 bases to trimming and J lost 0 bases, with 12 bases between them. Germline V gene lookup returns CDR1 MDHEN and CDR2 SYDVKM. CDR3 length equals 15 residues. CDR3 sequence reads: CASTPRWPTNEKLFF. CDR3 nucleotides: TGTGCCAGCACCCCTCGTTGGCCAACTAATGAAAAACTGTTTTTT.

This chain links TRBV28 with TRBJ1-2; 10 nucleotides match TRBD1. V lost 3 bases and J lost 13; bases outside the gene matches: 11. The CDR3 extends over 14 amino acids. Germline assignment: CDR1 MDHEN and CDR2 SYDVKM. The CDR3 loop is CASSFRTGGGVRTF. DNA of the CDR3: TGTGCCAGCAGTTTTAGGACAGGGGGGGGAGTCCGCACCTTC.

The chain joins TRBV7-9 to TRBJ2-3, with D possibly being TRBD1 (6 bases). In germline, CDR1 is SEHNR, CDR2 FQNEAQ (reference sequence). The CDR3 spans 14 residues. V lost 1 base to trimming and J lost 14 bases, with 19 bases between them. The CDR3 DNA follows: TGTGCCAGCAGCTTAGATTTGTGGCAGGGGACGACGTATTTT. This encodes CASSLDLWQGTTYF.

The rearrangement joins TRBV5-8 to TRBJ2-3; unclear D gene. V was pared by 0 bases and J by 2 bases, with 7 bases between. This CDR3 has 14 residues. In germline, CDR1 is SGHTS, CDR2 YDEGEE. CDR3 sequence: CASSLGHPTDTQYF. Here the CDR3 DNA reads TGTGCCAGCAGCTTGGGGCACCCCACAGATACGCAGTATTTT.

The chain recombines TRBV28 with TRBJ1-4; no clear D gene. V was pared by 3 bases and J by 7 bases, with 9 bases between. This CDR3 is built from 13 residues. The V gene's germline CDR1 is MDHEN and CDR2 SYDVKM. CDR3 residues: CASSFGSAEKLFF. CDR3 bases: TGTGCCAGCAGTTTCGGAAGTGCTGAAAAACTGTTTTTT.

This chain joins TRBV14 and TRBJ2-7, with 8 bases that match TRBD1. The CDR3 covers 16 residues. The germline V gene encodes CDR1 SGHDN and CDR2 FVKESK. After removal of 0 bases from V and 3 bases from J, the junction contained 7 bases not matched to a gene. The CDR3 region has the DNA TGTGCCAGCAGCCAAGATGGTACAGGGGGATTCTACGAGCAGTACTTC. It encodes CASSQDGTGGFYEQYF.

The chain combines TRBV5-1 with TRBJ2-3, with 11 bases that match TRBD2. Germline V gene sequence: CDR1 SGHRS, CDR2 YFSETQ. Germline trimming cut 2 bases from V and 1 base from J; bases unmatched to any gene: 6. CDR3 size: 17 residues. As DNA, the CDR3 is TGCGCCAGCAGCTTCAGACCGGGACTAGCGGGCACAGATACGCAGTATTTT. Translated, it gives CASSFRPGLAGTDTQYF.

The chain joins TRBV28 to TRBJ1-5; D ambiguous. The CDR3 has 14 amino acids. V lost 7 bases and J lost 7, with 17 bases in between. From germline, CDR1 is MDHEN and CDR2 SYDVKM. Here the CDR3 DNA reads TGTGCCAGCAACGGTGCGGTGCGTGGACAGCCCCAGCATTTT. Protein product: CASNGAVRGQPQHF.

This chain connects TRBV7-2 to TRBJ2-7; 8 bases align to TRBD1. This CDR3 spans 15 amino acids. Germline CDR1 reads SGHTA; CDR2 reads FQGNSA. Germline trimming cut 3 bases from V and 2 bases from J; bases unmatched to any gene: 6. The CDR3 nucleotides are TGTGCCAGCAGCTTGAGGACAGGGCCTACCTACGAGCAGTACTTC. Encoded protein: CASSLRTGPTYEQYF.

The chain is built from TRBV5-1 and TRBJ1-2, with 9 bases matching TRBD1. V shed 4 bases and J 4 bases; nucleotides not matched to a gene: 2. This CDR3 has 13 amino acids. The germline CDR1 and CDR2 sequences are SGHRS and YFSETQ. The CDR3 region has the DNA TGCGCCAGCAGCAGGGGACAGGGCTATGGCTACACCTTC. It translates to CASSRGQGYGYTF.